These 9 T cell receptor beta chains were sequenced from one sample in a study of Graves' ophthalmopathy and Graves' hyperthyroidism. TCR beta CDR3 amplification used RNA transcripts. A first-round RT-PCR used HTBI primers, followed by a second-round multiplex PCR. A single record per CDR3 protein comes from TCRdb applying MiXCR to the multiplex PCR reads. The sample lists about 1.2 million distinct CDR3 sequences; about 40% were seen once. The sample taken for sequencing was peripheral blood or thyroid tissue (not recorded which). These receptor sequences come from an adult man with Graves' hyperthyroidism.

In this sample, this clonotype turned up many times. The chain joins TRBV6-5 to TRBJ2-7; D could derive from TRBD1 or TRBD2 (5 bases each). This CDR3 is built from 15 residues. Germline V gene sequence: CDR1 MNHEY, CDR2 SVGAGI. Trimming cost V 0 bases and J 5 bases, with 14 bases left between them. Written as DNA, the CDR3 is TGTGCCAGCAGTTACTCGATCCATCAGGGACACGAGCAGTACTTC. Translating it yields CASSYSIHQGHEQYF.

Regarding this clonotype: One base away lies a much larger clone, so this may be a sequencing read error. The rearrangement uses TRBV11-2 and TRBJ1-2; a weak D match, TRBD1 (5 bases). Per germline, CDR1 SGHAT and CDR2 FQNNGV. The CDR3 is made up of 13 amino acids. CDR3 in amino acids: CASNLDRDLIPTF. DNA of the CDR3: TGTGCCAGCAACTTAGACCGGGACCTCATCCCCACCTTC.

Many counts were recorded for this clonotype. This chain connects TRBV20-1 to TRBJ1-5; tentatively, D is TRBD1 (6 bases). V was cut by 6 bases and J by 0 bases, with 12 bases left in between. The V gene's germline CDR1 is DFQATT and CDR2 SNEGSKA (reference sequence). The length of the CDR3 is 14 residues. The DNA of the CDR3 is TGCAGTGCGTGGACAGAAGATAGCAATCAGCCCCAGCATTTT. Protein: CSAWTEDSNQPQHF.

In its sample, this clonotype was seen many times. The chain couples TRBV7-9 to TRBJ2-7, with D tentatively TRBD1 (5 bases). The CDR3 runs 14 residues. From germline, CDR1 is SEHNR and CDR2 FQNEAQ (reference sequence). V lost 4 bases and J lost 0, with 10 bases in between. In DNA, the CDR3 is TGTGCCAGCAGCTCTTCGACAGTCTCCTACGAGCAGTACTTC. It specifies CASSSSTVSYEQYF.

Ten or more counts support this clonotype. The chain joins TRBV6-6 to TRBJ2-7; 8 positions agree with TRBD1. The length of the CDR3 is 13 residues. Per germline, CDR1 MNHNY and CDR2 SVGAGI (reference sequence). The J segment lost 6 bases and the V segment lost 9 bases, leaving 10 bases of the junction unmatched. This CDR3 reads CASLQGVGAEQYF. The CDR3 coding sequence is TGTGCCAGTTTACAGGGGGTTGGTGCCGAGCAGTACTTC.

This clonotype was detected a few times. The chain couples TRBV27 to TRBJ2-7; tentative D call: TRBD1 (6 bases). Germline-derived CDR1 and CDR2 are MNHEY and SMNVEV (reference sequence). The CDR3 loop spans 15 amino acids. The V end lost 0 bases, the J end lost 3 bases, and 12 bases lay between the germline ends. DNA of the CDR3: TGTGCCAGCAGTTTATCCCGGACAGATCTCTACGAGCAGTACTTC. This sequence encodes CASSLSRTDLYEQYF.

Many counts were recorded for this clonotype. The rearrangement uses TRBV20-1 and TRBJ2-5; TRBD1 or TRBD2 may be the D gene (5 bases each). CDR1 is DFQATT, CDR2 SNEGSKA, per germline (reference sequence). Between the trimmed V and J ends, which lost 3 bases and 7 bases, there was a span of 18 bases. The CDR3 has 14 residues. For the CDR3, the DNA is TGCAGTGCTAGGGCCGTGGGGGACGGAGGGACCCAGTACTTC. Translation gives CSARAVGDGGTQYF.

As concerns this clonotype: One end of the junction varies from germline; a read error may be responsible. The CDR3 sequence: CAYTGATEAFF. The CDR3 bases are TGTGCCTATACAGGGGCCACTGAAGCTTTCTTT. V is TRBV29-1 and J is TRBJ1-1; 7 bases agree with TRBD1. The CDR3 contains 11 residues. Germline values: CDR1 SQVTM, CDR2 ANQGSEA.

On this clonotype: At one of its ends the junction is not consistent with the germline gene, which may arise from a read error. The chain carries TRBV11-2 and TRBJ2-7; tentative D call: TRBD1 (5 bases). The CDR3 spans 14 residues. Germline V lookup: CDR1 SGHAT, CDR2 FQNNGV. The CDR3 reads CASGLEAGTYEQYF. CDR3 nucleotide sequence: TGTGCCAGCGGCTTAGAGGCAGGGACCTACGAGCAGTACTTC.